This TCR beta chain appears in the sequencing data of a study of shared clonotypes between healthy human individuals. V trimming: 0 bases; J trimming: 5 bases; junction bases outside the gene matches: 13. In germline, CDR1 is SGHKS, CDR2 YYEKEE (reference sequence). This CDR3 has 17 residues. Method: immunoSEQ multiplex PCR; TCRdb's copy keeps in-frame clones and lacks some. Of around 1,900,000 clones in the sample, around 95% are singletons; the top ten hold over 1.5%. This clone appeared once. Its antigen is undetermined. Whole-study results and caveats: Although depth was large, rarefaction showed that sequencing of the sorted subsets was incomplete. Memory subsets generally showed lower estimated richness than naive subsets. It was observed that about 5% of naive CD4 clonotypes were shared across several donors.

Terminally differentiated effector memory CD45RA+ cells were left out of the naive CD8 fraction, which was CD45RO-negative and positively selected for CCR7. Adult donors, all healthy and HIV-negative, had no recent acute infections or vaccinations. The receptor's source is a man aged 18 to 30 in good health. Some clones in this sample may be carry-over from other donors' samples. The sequencing input was naive CD8+ T cells from PBMCs. The gene calls are TRBV5-5 and TRBJ2-7; 8 positions agree with TRBD1. In nucleotides, the CDR3 is TGTGCCAGCAGCTTGGCCCTTCCGACAGGGGAACGGAACGAGCAGTACTTC. Protein: CASSLALPTGERNEQYF.